What follows are 30 T cell receptor beta chains derived from one specimen sequenced in a study of post-analysis software for immune sequencing data. Prepared libraries of TCR beta cDNA carried unique molecular identifiers. TCRdb independently ran MiXCR on the PCR reads; one entry per CDR3 protein. The data contain about 400,000 distinct CDR3 sequences, roughly 35% of them singletons. General study findings and limits: Five or six TRBV segments, TRBV5-6, TRBV5-1 and TRBV20-1 among them, were found more frequent in patients than controls.

No antigen is known for these receptors. Specimen: blood. The source of these receptors is a girl aged 10-17 years with multiple sclerosis.

The rearrangement uses TRBV5-1 and TRBJ2-2; D unclear. The CDR3 is 16 residues long. Germline CDR1 is SGHRS and CDR2 is YFSETQ. The ends were cut back, 1 base at V and 0 bases at J, with 10 bases in the middle. CDR3 sequence reads: CASSLKHSANTGELFF. In DNA, the CDR3 is TGCGCCAGCAGCTTGAAACATTCCGCGAACACCGGGGAGCTGTTTTTT.

The chain joins TRBV2 to TRBJ1-5; perhaps TRBD1 as D (5 bases). Deletions cut 4 bases from V and 4 bases from J, with 11 bases between. The CDR3 is 14 amino acids. From germline, CDR1 is SNHLY and CDR2 FYNNEI. The CDR3 coding sequence is TGTGCCAGCAGTGGGGGGGACGTAAATCAGCCCCAGCATTTT. Amino acid sequence: CASSGGDVNQPQHF. Filled out from reference TRBV2 and TRBJ1-5, the complete variable domain reads EPEVTQTPSHQVTQMGQEVILRCVPISNHLYFYWYRQILGQKVEFLVSFYNNEISEKSEIFDDQFSVERPDGSNFTLKIRSTKLEDSAMYFCASSGGDVNQPQHFGDGTRLSIL.

V usage is TRBV28 and J usage is TRBJ2-7; no firm D call. The CDR3 runs to 14 residues. V was pared by 3 bases and J by 3 bases, with 12 bases between. Germline V gene sequence: CDR1 MDHEN, CDR2 SYDVKM. The CDR3 loop is CASSFPPKRYEQYF. For the CDR3, the DNA is TGTGCCAGCAGTTTCCCCCCTAAACGCTACGAGCAGTACTTC.

This clonotype was detected only a few times. This chain uses TRBV6-5 with TRBJ1-5; D is possibly TRBD1 (6 bases). The CDR3 consists of 14 residues. The V gene's germline CDR1 is MNHEY and CDR2 SVGAGI. With 6 bases removed from V and 5 bases from J, the gap between germline ends came to 14 bases. DNA for the CDR3: TGTGCCAGCAGCAAAAGACAGGCTCATCAGCCCCAGCATTTT. Amino acids: CASSKRQAHQPQHF.

To note about this clonotype: The junction does not match germline at one end; this may be a read error. The rearrangement joins TRBV12-3 or TRBV12-4 to TRBJ2-5; the D gene is possibly TRBD2 (5 bases). The CDR3 runs to 13 residues. DNA of the CDR3: TGTGCCAGCAGTTTATGGGAGAGAGAGACCCGGTACTTC. It yields the protein CASSLWERETRYF.

Only a few counts were recorded for this clonotype. The V gene is TRBV20-1, the J gene TRBJ1-5; D gene ambiguous. V lost 3 bases and J 3 bases, leaving 3 bases between the germline ends. The CDR3 sequence is 11 residues long. Germline lookup yields CDR1 DFQATT and CDR2 SNEGSKA (reference sequence). The CDR3 region is CSARNNQPQHF. CDR3 nucleotides: TGCAGTGCTAGGAACAATCAGCCCCAGCATTTT.

V and J are TRBV6-1 and TRBJ2-3; TRBD2 aligns across 9 bases. Germline lookup yields CDR1 MNHNS and CDR2 SASEGT. CDR3 size: 18 residues. V was pared by 1 base and J by 2 bases, with 10 bases of the junction left unmatched. The CDR3 DNA reads TGTGCCAGCAGTGAAGAGGGGAGACTAGCGGTGAACACAGATACGCAGTATTTT. Encoded protein: CASSEEGRLAVNTDTQYF.

This clonotype appeared a few times. V gene TRBV6-5 combines with J gene TRBJ1-6; D possibly corresponds to TRBD1 (6 bases). This CDR3 contains 17 residues. V lost 4 bases, J lost 7 bases, and 20 bases lay in between. Germline loops: CDR1 MNHEY, CDR2 SVGAGI. The CDR3 here is CASSLTVPGHINSPLHF. The CDR3 DNA sequence: TGTGCCAGCAGTTTAACCGTTCCGGGACACATAAATTCACCCCTCCACTTT.

This clonotype was found many times. This chain joins TRBV15 and TRBJ2-3, with 8 bases matching TRBD2. The V gene end was trimmed by 5 bases and the J gene end by 2 bases; junction bases not matched to a gene: 9. The CDR3 covers 16 residues. CDR1 LNHNV and CDR2 YYDKDF come from the germline V gene (reference sequence). The CDR3 loop reads CATSLGRGVFTDTQYF. CDR3 nucleotides: TGTGCCACCAGCTTGGGGCGGGGGGTTTTCACAGATACGCAGTATTTT.

The CDR3 bases are TGTGCCAGCAGCCAAAAATATTGGGGAGCTAACTATGGCTACACCTTC. Residues: CASSQKYWGANYGYTF. V usage is TRBV14 and J usage is TRBJ1-2; D remains unclear. The V end was cut by 2 bases, the J end by 0 bases, with 13 bases between. The CDR3 is 16 residues long. Germline V CDR1 and CDR2: SGHDN, FVKESK.

V and J are TRBV7-9 and TRBJ2-1; 8 positions agree with TRBD2. The germline V gene encodes CDR1 SEHNR and CDR2 FQNEAQ (reference sequence). The CDR3 is 15 residues long. V lost 5 bases and J lost 4; bases outside the gene matches: 7. The CDR3 is CASSPRLASYNEQFF. In DNA form, the CDR3 reads TGTGCCAGCAGCCCCCGACTAGCGAGTTACAATGAGCAGTTCTTC.

This clonotype was counted a few times. This chain connects TRBV12-3 or TRBV12-4 to TRBJ1-2, with D maybe TRBD1 (5 bases). There are 12 residues in the CDR3. The V and J ends lost 5 bases and 5 bases respectively, with 9 bases between them. The DNA of the CDR3 is TGTGCCAGCAGTACGGACATTTATGGCTACACCTTC. Translated: CASSTDIYGYTF.

This clonotype was counted only a few times. The CDR3 DNA sequence: TGTGCCAGCAGCTTAACTACGGACAATTCACCCCTCCACTTT. Translation: CASSLTTDNSPLHF. The chain employs TRBV7-6 and TRBJ1-6; D is ambiguous. The CDR3 sequence is 14 residues long. Germline CDR1 and CDR2: SGHVS and FNYEAQ. The V end lost 2 bases, the J end lost 7 bases, and 9 bases lay between the germline ends.

The chain carries TRBV12-3 or TRBV12-4 and TRBJ2-2, with 12 bases that match TRBD2. The CDR3 covers 15 residues. Germline trimming cut 6 bases from V and 4 bases from J; bases unmatched to any gene: 3. For the CDR3, the DNA is TGTGCCAGCAGCTGGGGACTAGCGGGCACCGGGGAGCTGTTTTTT. Protein: CASSWGLAGTGELFF.

The sample holds a few counts of this clonotype. The V and J genes are TRBV27 and TRBJ1-6; 9 bases align to TRBD1. CDR1 is MNHEY and CDR2 is SMNVEV in the germline V gene (reference sequence). The J segment lost 9 bases and the V segment lost 6 bases, leaving 6 bases of the junction unmatched. The CDR3 sequence is 14 residues long. The CDR3 here is CASSYRGPISPLHF. The CDR3 DNA is TGTGCCAGCAGCTACAGGGGGCCGATTTCACCCCTCCACTTT.

The chain couples TRBV6-2 or TRBV6-3 to TRBJ2-1; 7 nucleotides align to TRBD2. V lost 6 bases, J lost 3 bases, and 2 bases stayed unmatched. Looked up from germline, CDR1 is MNHEY and CDR2 is SVGEGT. There are 13 residues in the CDR3. CDR3 DNA: TGTGCCAGCAGGCGGGGGAACTACAATGAGCAGTTCTTC. Its translation: CASRRGNYNEQFF.

This clonotype has just a few counts. The chain carries TRBV7-9 and TRBJ1-2; 8 bases align to TRBD1. V was pared by 5 bases and J by 6 bases, with 5 bases of the junction left unmatched. From germline, CDR1 is SEHNR and CDR2 FQNEAQ (reference sequence). The CDR3 has 13 amino acids. The chain's CDR3 is CASSQQGANGYTF. DNA for the CDR3: TGTGCCAGCAGCCAGCAGGGGGCGAATGGCTACACCTTC. Supplemented by reference TRBV7-9 and TRBJ1-2, the full variable domain reads DTGVSQNPRHKITKRGQNVTFRCDPISEHNRLYWYRQTLGQGPEFLTYFQNEAQLEKSRLLSDRFSAERPKGSFSTLEIQRTEQGDSAMYLCASSQQGANGYTFGSGTRLTVV.

The chain links TRBV28 to TRBJ2-7, with 7 positions matching TRBD2. The CDR3 totals 14 residues. Per the germline V gene, CDR1 is MDHEN and CDR2 is SYDVKM. V shed 7 bases, J shed 0 bases, and the junction held 6 bases outside the gene matches. The DNA for the CDR3 is TGTGCCAGCACCCTTGCGGGGGACTCCTACGAGCAGTACTTC. Its protein product is CASTLAGDSYEQYF.

The rearrangement links TRBV29-1 to TRBJ2-2; D is uncertain. V gave up 0 bases and J gave up 0 bases, with 8 bases separating them. Germline V CDR1 and CDR2: SQVTM, ANQGSEA. The CDR3 is 15 amino acids. The chain's CDR3 is CSVEDGGSNTGELFF. The CDR3 coding sequence is TGCAGCGTTGAAGATGGCGGCTCGAACACCGGGGAGCTGTTTTTT.

The chain links TRBV14 to TRBJ2-1; 8 bases align to TRBD1. Germline loops: CDR1 SGHDN, CDR2 FVKESK. Trimming took 2 bases from V and 5 from J; bases not matched to a gene: 5. This CDR3 comprises 15 residues. CDR3 in amino acids: CASSQKNRGDNEQFF. CDR3 coding DNA: TGTGCCAGCAGCCAAAAAAACAGGGGGGACAATGAGCAGTTCTTC.

This clonotype occurred a few times. This rearrangement joins TRBV12-3 or TRBV12-4 to TRBJ2-1, with no clear D. The CDR3 sequence is 13 residues long. V lost 6 bases to trimming and J lost 5 bases, with 11 bases between them. The CDR3 loop reads CASSLGRHNEQFF. In DNA, the CDR3 is TGTGCCAGCAGCCTAGGACGTCACAATGAGCAGTTCTTC.

Only one count was recorded for this clonotype. The chain carries TRBV6-6 and TRBJ2-5, with D unclear. This CDR3 spans 12 amino acids. The germline CDR1 and CDR2 sequences are MNHNY and SVGAGI (reference sequence). Trimming took 2 bases from V and 4 from J, leaving 5 bases between them. CDR3: CASSYGLETQYF. DNA for the CDR3: TGTGCCAGCAGTTACGGTTTAGAGACCCAGTACTTC.

The rearrangement uses TRBV20-1 and TRBJ2-1, with D possibly being TRBD2 (6 bases). The V and J ends lost 1 base and 7 bases respectively, with 14 bases between them. Germline V gene data show CDR1 as DFQATT and CDR2 as SNEGSKA (reference sequence). This CDR3 has 14 residues. This CDR3 reads CSARGSLAGNEQFF. In nucleotides, the CDR3 is TGCAGTGCTAGAGGGAGCCTCGCGGGGAATGAGCAGTTCTTC.

This clonotype has more than one count but fewer than ten. The V and J genes are TRBV21-1 and TRBJ1-1. TRBV21-1 is described as a pseudogene. The CDR3 contains 16 residues. The CDR3 DNA reads TGTGCCAGCAGCAAAGAGAGTCCGGCTGTAGGAACTGAAGCTTTCTTT. Residues: CASSKESPAVGTEAFF.

This clonotype showed up just a few times. The chain joins TRBV20-1 to TRBJ2-1; 8 nucleotides line up with TRBD2. V gave up 0 bases and J gave up 5 bases; unmatched junction bases: 12. CDR3 length: 17 residues. Per germline, CDR1 DFQATT and CDR2 SNEGSKA (reference sequence). The CDR3 DNA is TGCAGTGCTAGAGATCTGAGACGGGGGGGCCTTGACAATGAGCAGTTCTTC. It yields the protein CSARDLRRGGLDNEQFF.

This clonotype was detected many times. The rearrangement joins TRBV29-1 to TRBJ2-7; TRBD1 might be the D (5 bases). Germline V gene sequence: CDR1 SQVTM, CDR2 ANQGSEA. The CDR3 loop spans 13 amino acids. V was shortened by 6 bases and J by 3 bases, with 15 bases between the two germline ends. In DNA, the CDR3 is TGCAGCGTCAGGCAGGACACCTACTACGAGCAGTACTTC. Translation gives CSVRQDTYYEQYF.

Remarks on this clonotype: Given the absence of the conserved phenylalanine or tryptophan at the CDR3 end, a read error is likely. J is TRBJ2-2 and V is TRBV3-1; D is unclear. V was pared by 0 bases and J by 2 bases, with 16 bases between. The CDR3 sequence is 18 residues long. Germline values: CDR1 LGHDT, CDR2 YNNKEL (reference sequence). In DNA, the CDR3 is TGTGCCAGCAGCCAAGATCTTAGCAGGTCCTTAAACACCGGGGAGCTGTTTTGT. It is translated as CASSQDLSRSLNTGELFC.

This clonotype was recorded many times. Its ends do not fully match the called genes, so a read error is possible. The chain recombines TRBV13 with TRBJ2-1, with D unresolved. Per the germline V gene, CDR1 is PRHDT and CDR2 is FYEKMQ (reference sequence). This CDR3 has 11 amino acids. Here the CDR3 reads CASSLVGEQFF. DNA for the CDR3: TGCGCCAGCAGCTTGGTGGGGGAGCAGTTCTTC.

The sample holds a few counts of this clonotype. The CDR3 here is CASTGQADGNTIYF. In DNA, the CDR3 is TGTGCCAGCACTGGACAGGCGGATGGAAACACCATATATTTT. This chain connects TRBV12-3 or TRBV12-4 to TRBJ1-3, with 7 bases matching TRBD1. The CDR3 consists of 14 residues. J lost 3 bases, V lost 7 bases, and 6 bases had no gene match.

Details on this clonotype: One junction end disagrees with the germline gene, perhaps due to a read error. The V call is TRBV7-3, the J call TRBJ2-1, with TRBD2 matching 7 bases. CDR1 is SGHTA, CDR2 FQGTGA, per germline. This CDR3 has 14 residues. The CDR3 region is CAGSLTSGTIEQFF. The CDR3, as DNA: TGTGCCGGCAGCTTAACTTCCGGGACTATAGAGCAGTTCTTC.